One and the same sample provided the 26 T cell receptor beta chains below, sequenced in a study of cytomegalovirus exposure and HLA in healthy donors. 13 Jbeta primers and 60 Vbeta primers were used for the PCR. This table comes from immunoSEQ multiplex PCR, and its TCRdb copy is limited to in-frame clones, with some not included. This sample has under 95,000 clones; roughly 70% occur once, and the top ten carry around 10%. Source material: PBMCs. These receptors all stem from a woman aged 35 to 49 in good health and CMV-seropositive.

The chain employs TRBV9 and TRBJ2-7; D is possibly TRBD1 (6 bases). The CDR3 consists of 16 residues. Germline CDR1 and CDR2: SGDLS and YYNGEE. Trimming stripped 4 bases from V and 8 bases from J, with 25 bases between. The CDR3 DNA reads TGTGCCAGCAGCCCCCGAGGACAGTCCCGAGGAAGCAAGCAGTACTTC. Translation gives CASSPRGQSRGSKQYF. Together with reference TRBV9 and TRBJ2-7, the CDR3 gives the full variable domain: DSGVTQTPKHLITATGQRVTLRCSPRSGDLSVYWYQQSLDQGLQFLIQYYNGEERAKGNILERFSAQQFPDLHSELNLSSLELGDSALYFCASSPRGQSRGSKQYFGPGTRLTVT.

The chain employs TRBV5-1 and TRBJ2-1; 10 nucleotides align to TRBD2. The junction had 9 bases not matched to a gene; V was cut back by 0 bases and J by 0 bases. Germline CDR1 and CDR2: SGHRS and YFSETQ. CDR3 length equals 19 residues. The CDR3 nucleotides are TGCGCCAGCAGCTTGGTGTTTAGCGGGGGGCTCAGCTCCTACAATGAGCAGTTCTTC. Residues: CASSLVFSGGLSSYNEQFF.

The chain links TRBV7-9 to TRBJ1-4, with D perhaps TRBD1 (5 bases). The CDR3 has 14 amino acids. V gave up 5 bases and J gave up 8 bases, with 15 bases separating them. Germline loops: CDR1 SEHNR, CDR2 FQNEAQ (reference sequence). The CDR3 here is CASSHGTEGEKLFF. DNA of the CDR3: TGTGCCAGCAGCCACGGGACTGAGGGGGAAAAACTGTTTTTT.

The chain carries TRBV15 and TRBJ1-5, with D tentatively TRBD1 (6 bases). The V gene's germline CDR1 is LNHNV and CDR2 YYDKDF (reference sequence). Trimming removed 1 base at V and 0 bases at J, with 13 bases between. CDR3 size: 17 residues. In DNA form, the CDR3 reads TGTGCCACCAGCAGAGGTTACGGACAGTATAGCAATCAGCCCCAGCATTTT. Encoded protein: CATSRGYGQYSNQPQHF.

The table lists this clone with a few counts. The J gene is TRBJ1-2, the V gene TRBV7-8, with D possibly being TRBD1 (5 bases). CDR1 is SGHVS, CDR2 FQNEAQ, per germline. Trimming removed 7 bases from V and 7 bases from J, with 28 bases in between. CDR3 length equals 17 residues. CDR3 bases: TGTGCCAGCATCCCAAGAGGGTTTCTTGTGTTGGGGGGTGGCTACACCTTC. This sequence encodes CASIPRGFLVLGGGYTF.

This clone was seen a single time. The rearrangement links TRBV9 to TRBJ2-7; TRBD2 might be the D (5 bases). The V end lost 0 bases, the J end lost 4 bases, and 11 bases lay between the germline ends. The CDR3 runs to 14 residues. CDR1 SGDLS and CDR2 YYNGEE come from the germline V gene. CDR3 DNA: TGTGCCAGCAGCGTAGGAGGGTTCGGTTACGAGCAGTACTTC. Encoded protein: CASSVGGFGYEQYF.

This chain connects TRBV30 to TRBJ2-4; 8 nucleotides line up with TRBD1. The trim removed 0 bases at V and 1 base at J, leaving 2 bases unmatched. This CDR3 spans 15 amino acids. Germline V gives CDR1 GTSNPN, CDR2 SVGIG (reference sequence). CDR3: CAWSVDRVAKNIQYF. The CDR3 DNA sequence: TGTGCCTGGAGTGTGGACAGGGTGGCCAAAAACATTCAGTACTTC. Filled out from reference TRBV30 and TRBJ2-4, the complete variable domain reads SQTIHQWPATLVQPVGSPLSLECTVEGTSNPNLYWYRQAAGRGLQLLFYSVGIGQISSEVPQNLSASRPQDRQFILSSKKLLLSDSGFYLCAWSVDRVAKNIQYFGAGTRLSVL.

The chain has TRBV6-6 and TRBJ1-2; perhaps TRBD1 as D (5 bases). Trimming removed 6 bases at V and 4 bases at J, with 12 bases between. There are 13 residues in the CDR3. Germline assignment: CDR1 MNHNY and CDR2 SVGAGI (reference sequence). The CDR3 spells CASRIGVVYGYTF. As DNA, the CDR3 is TGTGCCAGCAGGATAGGGGTGGTCTATGGCTACACCTTC.

The chain is built from TRBV5-1 and TRBJ1-2; D call uncertain. This CDR3 region has 14 residues. Germline V gene data show CDR1 as SGHRS and CDR2 as YFSETQ. V was shortened by 1 base and J by 4 bases, with 11 bases between the two germline ends. In nucleotides, the CDR3 is TGCGCCAGCAGCTTGTCTACTGCTGCCTATGGCTACACCTTC. Amino acid sequence: CASSLSTAAYGYTF.

V gene TRBV7-9 combines with J gene TRBJ2-1, with 7 bases identical to TRBD2. The V segment lost 3 bases and the J segment 3 bases; nucleotides outside the gene matches: 8. This CDR3 contains 16 residues. In germline, CDR1 is SEHNR, CDR2 FQNEAQ (reference sequence). For the CDR3, the DNA is TGTGCCAGCAGCTTGTCACTAGCGAAAAACTACAATGAGCAGTTCTTC. Protein sequence: CASSLSLAKNYNEQFF. The full variable domain, completed using reference TRBV7-9 and TRBJ2-1, is DTGVSQNPRHKITKRGQNVTFRCDPISEHNRLYWYRQTLGQGPEFLTYFQNEAQLEKSRLLSDRFSAERPKGSFSTLEIQRTEQGDSAMYLCASSLSLAKNYNEQFFGPGTRLTVL.

The chain uses TRBV18 and TRBJ2-3, with 8 bases identical to TRBD1. The CDR3 is 15 residues long. Trimming cost V 3 bases and J 1 base; bases outside gene matches: 3. Per the germline V gene, CDR1 is KGHSH and CDR2 is LQKENI. CDR3 DNA sequence: TGTGCCAGCTCACCCCCGGGACAGGGCACAGATACGCAGTATTTT. Its translation: CASSPPGQGTDTQYF.

The chain uses TRBV5-1 and TRBJ2-5; 9 nucleotides match TRBD1. The J call may be incorrect, as the DNA end agrees better with TRBJ2-7. CDR1 and CDR2 from the germline V gene are SGHRS and YFSETQ. This CDR3 contains 14 residues. CDR3 protein: CASSADRGPYEQYF. The CDR3 DNA reads TGCGCCAGCAGCGCGGACAGGGGTCCCTACGAGCAGTACTTC.

This chain links TRBV29-1 with TRBJ1-1; D perhaps matches TRBD1 (5 bases). V was shortened by 6 bases and J by 3 bases, with 11 bases between the two germline ends. CDR1 is SQVTM, CDR2 ANQGSEA, per germline. The CDR3 is made up of 12 amino acids. CDR3 nucleotide sequence: TGCAGCGTCGAACAGGACTACACTGAAGCTTTCTTT. As protein: CSVEQDYTEAFF.

The CDR3 sequence is CASSPQEVHQETQYF. The CDR3 DNA reads as TGTGCCAGCAGCCCGCAGGAGGTACACCAAGAGACCCAGTACTTC. V gene TRBV6-5 combines with J gene TRBJ2-5, with D possibly TRBD2 on 5 matching bases. This CDR3 has 15 residues. The ends were cut back, 6 bases at V and 0 bases at J, with 14 bases in the middle. Germline V CDR1 and CDR2: MNHEY, SVGAGI.

This chain joins TRBV4-1 and TRBJ2-7; 8 bases fit TRBD1. Germline V gene lookup returns CDR1 MGHRA and CDR2 YSYEKL. CDR3 length equals 14 residues. The V gene end was trimmed by 4 bases and the J gene end by 3 bases; junction bases not matched to a gene: 5. The CDR3 region has the DNA TGCGCCAGCAGCCGAGACAGGGGATACTACGAGCAGTACTTC. It encodes CASSRDRGYYEQYF.

The rearrangement links TRBV9 to TRBJ1-2; D is possibly TRBD1 (5 bases). This CDR3 contains 15 residues. Germline-derived CDR1 and CDR2 are SGDLS and YYNGEE. The V and J ends lost 4 bases and 0 bases respectively, with 13 bases between them. The CDR3 region is CASSRGGEANYGYTF. The DNA of the CDR3 is TGTGCCAGCAGCCGAGGAGGGGAAGCTAACTATGGCTACACCTTC.

The chain combines TRBV9 with TRBJ2-5; perhaps TRBD1 as D (8 bases). Trimming removed 4 bases from V and 2 bases from J, with 15 bases in between. CDR1 and CDR2 from the germline V gene are SGDLS and YYNGEE. This CDR3 comprises 15 residues. The CDR3 reads CASSPYRGGQETQYF. CDR3 coding DNA: TGTGCCAGCAGCCCCTACAGGGGGGGTCAAGAGACCCAGTACTTC.

This chain uses TRBV7-2 with TRBJ2-5; tentative D call: TRBD2 (5 bases). Germline CDR1 reads SGHTA; CDR2 reads FQGNSA. V was trimmed by 5 bases and J by 2 bases, leaving 9 bases between them. The CDR3 totals 13 residues. The CDR3: CASSRGKQETQYF. In nucleotides, the CDR3 is TGTGCCAGCAGCCGGGGAAAGCAAGAGACCCAGTACTTC. Filled out from reference TRBV7-2 and TRBJ2-5, the complete variable domain reads GAGVSQSPSNKVTEKGKDVELRCDPISGHTALYWYRQSLGQGLEFLIYFQGNSAPDKSGLPSDRFSAERTGGSVSTLTIQRTQQEDSAVYLCASSRGKQETQYFGPGTRLLVL.

J is TRBJ1-4 and V is TRBV5-1, with D tentatively TRBD1 (6 bases). CDR3 length equals 14 residues. Germline CDR1 is SGHRS and CDR2 is YFSETQ. With 1 base removed from V and 7 bases from J, the gap between germline ends came to 11 bases. CDR3: CASSLNRAGEKLFF. CDR3 bases: TGCGCCAGCAGCTTGAACAGGGCGGGTGAAAAACTGTTTTTT.

This clone is a singleton in its sample. This sample also contains other DNA sequences that code for the same CDR3. This rearrangement joins TRBV5-1 to TRBJ1-6; possibly TRBD1 for D (5 bases). The CDR3 runs 14 residues. The V end was cut by 0 bases, the J end by 7 bases, with 8 bases between. Germline loops: CDR1 SGHRS, CDR2 YFSETQ. CDR3 sequence: CASSLGQLNSPLHF. The CDR3 region has the DNA TGCGCCAGCAGCTTGGGACAGTTAAATTCACCCCTCCACTTT.

The V call is TRBV5-5, the J call TRBJ1-5, with 7 nucleotides matching TRBD1. With 3 bases clipped from V and 6 bases from J, the junction kept 15 bases outside the gene matches. The CDR3 extends over 17 amino acids. CDR1 and CDR2 from the germline V gene are SGHKS and YYEKEE (reference sequence). Here the CDR3 reads CASSSTGLGAGAQPQHF. The CDR3 region has the DNA TGTGCCAGCAGCTCGACAGGGCTGGGGGCCGGAGCTCAGCCCCAGCATTTT.

This clone was detected once. The chain joins TRBV4-2 to TRBJ1-2, with D possibly being TRBD1 (6 bases). Per germline, CDR1 LGHNA and CDR2 YNFKEQ. The CDR3 contains 16 residues. Trimming left V 0 bases short and J 4 bases short, with 15 bases between. The CDR3 DNA sequence: TGTGCCAGCAGCCAAGATTCAGGGGCGGGCAGCTATGGCTACACCTTC. Translation: CASSQDSGAGSYGYTF.

This chain connects TRBV6-1 to TRBJ2-7; 11 positions match TRBD1. The CDR3 covers 15 residues. From germline, CDR1 is MNHNS and CDR2 SASEGT. J was trimmed by 2 bases and V by 8 bases; bases with no gene match: 8. The CDR3 region has the DNA TGTGCCAGCGTTAGAGGGACAGGGGGGGCCTACGAGCAGTACTTC. It codes for CASVRGTGGAYEQYF.

A note on this clone: The same CDR3 arises from other DNA sequences in this sample as well. The chain employs TRBV5-6 and TRBJ1-1, with 9 positions matching TRBD1. The CDR3 extends over 15 amino acids. Germline values: CDR1 SGHDT, CDR2 YYEEEE. Trimming removed 0 bases from V and 14 bases from J; junction bases left unmatched: 14. CDR3 sequence: CASSLGRTGASGAFF. CDR3 in DNA: TGTGCCAGCAGCTTGGGTCGGACAGGGGCCTCGGGGGCCTTCTTT.

The genes are TRBV6-5 and TRBJ1-3; D unclear. V lost 7 bases to trimming and J lost 0 bases, with 7 bases between them. The CDR3 runs to 13 residues. Germline V lookup: CDR1 MNHEY, CDR2 SVGAGI. CDR3 loop: CASTTSSGNTIYF. CDR3 nucleotide sequence: TGTGCCAGCACCACGAGCTCTGGAAACACCATATATTTT.

This chain uses TRBV5-6 with TRBJ1-3; D is possibly TRBD1 (5 bases). There are 15 residues in the CDR3. Trimming removed 3 bases from V and 3 bases from J, with 13 bases in between. Germline loops: CDR1 SGHDT, CDR2 YYEEEE. CDR3 protein: CASSSKQDFGNTIYF. CDR3 in DNA: TGTGCCAGCAGCTCAAAACAGGATTTTGGAAACACCATATATTTT.